This entry features one T cell receptor beta chain sequence. This clonotype was observed at least ten times. What antigen it recognizes has not been identified. One base away there is no much larger clone; base qualities are not given. The V end loses 0 bases and the J end loses 10 bases, and a stretch of 7 bases separates them. The CDR3 covers 11 residues, taking in both the cysteine and the phenylalanine. Just CDR3 DNA is preserved here, 33 bases in frame from base 1. Looking up the germline V gene (reference sequence) yields CDR1 DFQATT and CDR2 SNEGSKA. The data derive from a study of T-cell reconstitution after alpha-beta-depleted transplantation in children (dated by TCRdb to the mid-2010s). In terms of the full investigation: The study quantitatively tracked T-cell immune reconstitution after TCRalphabeta/CD19-depleted allogeneic hematopoietic cell transplantation in children using TCR repertoire profiling.

Library method: PCR. Sequenced on an Illumina HiSeq 2500. TCR library preparation used molecular barcoding, with unique molecular identifiers applied to normalize quantification of the TCRbeta repertoire. TCRdb reworked the public reads: Q25 trimming with fastp, MiXCR clone assembly, productive beta chains retained. CDR3 protein sequences are deduplicated, and each keeps its most common genes and DNA. The sample yields roughly 180,000 distinct CDR3 sequences; about 14% were counted once. The ten largest clones capture roughly 13% of the sample. The specimen comprised PBMCs from the stem cell graft donor, sampled from the stem cell graft. This clonotype was sampled from a human donor who donated a stem cell graft to a child with acute lymphoblastic leukemia. The chain is made from TRBV20-1 and TRBJ2-1; no D gene can be assigned with confidence. The CDR3 loop reads CSARDLREQFF. The DNA sequence is given as TGCAGTGCTAGAGATCTAAGGGAGCAGTTCTTC.